This TCR beta chain was identified during a study of regulatory T cells in long-lasting Graves disease. V was trimmed by 3 bases and J by 4 bases, leaving 16 bases between them. Germline V gene data show CDR1 as SNHLY and CDR2 as FYNNEI. This CDR3 is built from 17 residues. Time point reported: persistent/refractory GD, antithyroid drugs over 5 years with positive TRAb. Scientists built the TCR library using RNA that was extracted from PBMCs. There are many counts of this clonotype. Antigen: not known. Study outcomes and limitations: Persistent patients had a count of shared public clonotypes (approximately 3,000) that exceeded that of new patients (around 960). Among samples with persistent disease, TRBV28, TRBJ1-2 and TRBJ2-5 were favored. Limited samples may have lowered accuracy.

TCR beta libraries were built with iRepertoire HTBI primers and Arm-PCR of CDR3 regions. As processed by the authors: The samples yielded fewer than 75 TRBV and more than twelve TRBJ segments. TCRdb reprocessed the multiplex PCR reads with MiXCR, giving one entry per CDR3 protein. The V and J calls here are based on TCRdb, not the publication. The sample includes about 310,000 distinct CDR3 sequences, approximately 20% of them seen just once. The sequence derives from a female donor with Graves disease. The genes are TRBV2 and TRBJ1-6; no definite D call. Source: peripheral blood mononuclear cells (PBMCs), taken when the disease was refractory, from a patient treated with antithyroid drugs. The CDR3 spells CASSDKGREFYNSPLHF. The CDR3 DNA reads TGTGCCAGCAGTGATAAGGGTCGGGAGTTTTATAATTCACCCCTCCACTTT.